Each of the 15 T cell receptor beta chains below was sequenced from the same sample in a study of blood T cell repertoires in COVID-19 (dated by TCRdb to about 2020). The library was produced with the immunoSEQ multiplex PCR assay. The source is immuneACCESS, and TCRdb retained only in-frame sequences with V and J called. Part of the clones is not carried over; for the studies checked, unresolved V genes explain less than half of this, and the remainder is unexplained. The sample includes 60,000 to 90,000 clones, with roughly 84% observed a single time. Approximately 3.3% of the sample comes from the top ten. The sample comprised peripheral blood. These receptor sequences come from a man between 50 and 59 years old with acute or convalescent COVID-19.

The chain employs TRBV7-9 and TRBJ1-1; D is possibly TRBD1 (5 bases). CDR3 size: 13 residues. The germline CDR1 and CDR2 sequences are SEHNR and FQNEAQ (reference sequence). V dropped 5 bases and J dropped 1 base, with 8 bases sitting between them. CDR3 coding DNA: TGTGCCAGCAGCCCTGGACAGAACACTGAAGCTTTCTTT. Its translation is CASSPGQNTEAFF.

This clone was seen a single time. The chain employs TRBV7-6 and TRBJ2-7; possibly TRBD2 for D (7 bases). The V and J ends lost 5 bases and 1 base respectively, with 18 bases between them. CDR1 and CDR2 (germline): SGHVS, FNYEAQ. The CDR3 consists of 16 residues. Written as DNA, the CDR3 is TGTGCCAGCAGCCCGGGGAGGGGGGCCTCTTCCTACGAGCAGTACTTC. It encodes CASSPGRGASSYEQYF.

This clone was counted a few times. J is TRBJ1-5 and V is TRBV30; tentative D call: TRBD1 (6 bases). In germline, CDR1 is GTSNPN, CDR2 SVGIG (reference sequence). V dropped 4 bases and J dropped 4 bases, with 11 bases sitting between them. This CDR3 has 13 residues. The CDR3: CAWKGQLNQPQHF. The DNA of the CDR3 is TGTGCCTGGAAAGGACAGCTAAATCAGCCCCAGCATTTT.

The V call is TRBV27, the J call TRBJ2-1; D remains ambiguous. The germline V gene has CDR1 MNHEY and CDR2 SMNVEV (reference sequence). There are 16 residues in the CDR3. The ends were cut back, 3 bases at V and 2 bases at J, with 14 bases in the middle. The CDR3 DNA sequence: TGTGCCAGCAGTTTTTTGAACTCACCGGCCTACAATGAGCAGTTCTTC. It codes for CASSFLNSPAYNEQFF.

This chain links TRBV5-4 with TRBJ2-2; TRBD1 matches at 8 bases. The CDR3 is 18 residues long. CDR1 and CDR2 from the germline V gene are SGHNT and YYREEE (reference sequence). V was clipped by 4 bases and J by 6 bases; unmatched bases: 17. The CDR3 sequence: CASSIRTGRGEAAGELFF. The CDR3 nucleotides are TGTGCCAGCAGCATTCGGACAGGGAGAGGGGAGGCTGCCGGGGAGCTGTTTTTT.

The J gene is TRBJ2-2, the V gene TRBV11-2; 9 bases are a match to TRBD1. The CDR3 totals 16 residues. With 5 bases clipped from V and 6 bases from J, the junction kept 10 bases outside the gene matches. From germline, CDR1 is SGHAT and CDR2 FQNNGV. CDR3 sequence (DNA): TGTGCCAGCAGCGCAACAGGGGGCAATAGCGCCGGGGAGCTGTTTTTT. Protein: CASSATGGNSAGELFF.

This clone was observed a single time. The V and J genes are TRBV30 and TRBJ2-1; perhaps TRBD1 as D (7 bases). Trimming took 3 bases from V and 4 from J, leaving 13 bases between them. The CDR3 has 14 residues. Germline V CDR1 and CDR2: GTSNPN, SVGIG (reference sequence). The CDR3 protein is CAWSVRGRYNEQFF. The CDR3 region has the DNA TGTGCCTGGAGCGTCAGGGGGAGGTACAATGAGCAGTTCTTC.

This chain uses TRBV23-1 with TRBJ2-1; 11 bases are shared with TRBD2. TRBV23-1 is sorted into the ORF group, with uncertain function. There are 17 residues in the CDR3. V shed 3 bases and J 8 bases; nucleotides not matched to a gene: 12. The CDR3 bases are TGCGCCAGCAGTCACCTCCCTAGCGGGAGGCCGATTGATGAGCAGTTCTTC. Encoded protein: CASSHLPSGRPIDEQFF.

The genes are TRBV7-9 and TRBJ2-1; 10 bases are shared with TRBD1. CDR1 SEHNR and CDR2 FQNEAQ come from the germline V gene (reference sequence). The ends lost 5 bases at V and 9 bases at J; junction bases unmatched: 7. The CDR3 length is 14 residues. Here the CDR3 DNA reads TGTGCCAGCAGCGAAGGGACAGGGGTCCCTGAGCAGTTCTTC. Translated: CASSEGTGVPEQFF.

In this sample, this clone turned up once. V gene TRBV5-1 combines with J gene TRBJ2-3; D remains ambiguous. The CDR3 runs 15 residues. In germline, CDR1 is SGHRS, CDR2 YFSETQ. The V end lost 1 base, the J end lost 4 bases, and 13 bases lay between the germline ends. In DNA, the CDR3 is TGCGCCAGCAGCTTGATGAGTACGAACGCAGATACGCAGTATTTT. This codes for CASSLMSTNADTQYF.

For the CDR3, the DNA is TGTGCCAGCAGGGACAGGGGTCGGGAAAAACTGTTTTTT. Residues: CASRDRGREKLFF. V is TRBV28 and J is TRBJ1-4; TRBD1 matches 9 bases. J was trimmed by 8 bases and V by 6 bases; bases with no gene match: 4. The CDR3 loop spans 13 amino acids. Germline CDR1 is MDHEN and CDR2 is SYDVKM.

This clone occurred a few times. This rearrangement joins TRBV10-3 to TRBJ2-1, with a weak D call TRBD1 (6 bases). V was clipped by 8 bases and J by 10 bases, with 21 bases between them. Germline-derived CDR1 and CDR2 are ENHRY and SYGVKD. The CDR3 runs 14 residues. The CDR3 is CAIGRDTVGREQFF. CDR3 nucleotide sequence: TGTGCCATCGGCCGGGACACGGTCGGAAGAGAGCAGTTCTTC.

This clone was recorded only once. J is TRBJ2-7 and V is TRBV27; the match to TRBD2 covers 11 bases. Trimming at V came to 3 bases and at J to 3 bases, leaving 7 bases not matched to a gene. The V gene's germline CDR1 is MNHEY and CDR2 SMNVEV (reference sequence). The length of the CDR3 is 16 residues. In DNA form, the CDR3 reads TGTGCCAGCAGTTTCCACTCAACTAGCGGGAGCTACGAGCAGTACTTC. Its translation: CASSFHSTSGSYEQYF.

The chain combines TRBV19 with TRBJ2-2; the match to TRBD1 covers 8 bases. Germline CDR1 and CDR2: LNHDA and SQIVND (reference sequence). V dropped 3 bases and J dropped 6; count of bases not matched to a gene: 3. The CDR3 length is 14 residues. This chain's CDR3 is CASSISQGAGELFF. The CDR3, as DNA: TGTGCCAGTAGTATTTCACAGGGGGCCGGGGAGCTGTTTTTT.

V is TRBV21-1 and J is TRBJ1-6; the D call TRBD1 from the table was never checked on the DNA. TRBV21-1 is assigned pseudogene status. CDR3 size: 15 residues. Here the CDR3 reads CASSITGLGGSPLHF. DNA for the CDR3: TGTGCCAGCAGCATTACCGGGCTAGGGGGTTCACCCCTCCACTTT.